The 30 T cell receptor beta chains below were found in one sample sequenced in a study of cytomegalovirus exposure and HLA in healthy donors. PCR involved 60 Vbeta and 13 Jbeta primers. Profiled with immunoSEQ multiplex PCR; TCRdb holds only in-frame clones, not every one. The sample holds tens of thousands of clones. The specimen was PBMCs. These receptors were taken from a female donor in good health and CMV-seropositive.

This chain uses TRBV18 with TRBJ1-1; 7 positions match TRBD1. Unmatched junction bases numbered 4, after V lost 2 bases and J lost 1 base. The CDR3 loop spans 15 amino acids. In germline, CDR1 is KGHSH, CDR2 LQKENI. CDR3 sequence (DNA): TGTGCCAGCTCACCAATGACAGGGTCGAACACTGAAGCTTTCTTT. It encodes CASSPMTGSNTEAFF.

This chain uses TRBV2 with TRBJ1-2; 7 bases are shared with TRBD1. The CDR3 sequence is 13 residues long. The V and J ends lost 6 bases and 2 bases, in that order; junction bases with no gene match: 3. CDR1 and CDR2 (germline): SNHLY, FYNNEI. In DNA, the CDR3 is TGTGCCAGCAGGGGGGGACAGAACTATGGCTACACCTTC. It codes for CASRGGQNYGYTF.

The CDR3 reads CASSLIAGAGNQPQHF. The CDR3, as DNA: TGCGCCAGCAGCCTAATTGCGGGGGCCGGCAATCAGCCCCAGCATTTT. The chain carries TRBV4-1 and TRBJ1-5, with TRBD1 as a possible D gene (6 bases). The CDR3 length is 16 residues. Germline V lookup: CDR1 MGHRA, CDR2 YSYEKL. The V and J ends lost 4 bases and 2 bases respectively, with 15 bases between them.

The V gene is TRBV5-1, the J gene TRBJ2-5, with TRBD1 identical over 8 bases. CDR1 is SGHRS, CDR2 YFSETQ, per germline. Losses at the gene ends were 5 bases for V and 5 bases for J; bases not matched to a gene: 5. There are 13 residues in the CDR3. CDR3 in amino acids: CASSSGGLETQYF. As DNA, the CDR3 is TGCGCCAGCAGTTCAGGGGGCCTCGAGACCCAGTACTTC.

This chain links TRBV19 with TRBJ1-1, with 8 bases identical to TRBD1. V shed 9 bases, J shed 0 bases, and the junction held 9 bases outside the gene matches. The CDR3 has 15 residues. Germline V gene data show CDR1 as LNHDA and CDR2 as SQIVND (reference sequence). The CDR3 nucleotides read TGTGCCAGCTTCTTCCGGGACAGGTTGAACACTGAAGCTTTCTTT. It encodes CASFFRDRLNTEAFF.

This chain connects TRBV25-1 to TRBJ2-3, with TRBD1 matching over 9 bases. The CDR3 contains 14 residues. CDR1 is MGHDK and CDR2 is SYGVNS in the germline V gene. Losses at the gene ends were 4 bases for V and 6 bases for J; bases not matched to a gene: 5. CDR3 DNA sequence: TGTGCCAGCAGTGGGTGGACAGGGGCGGATACGCAGTATTTT. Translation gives CASSGWTGADTQYF.

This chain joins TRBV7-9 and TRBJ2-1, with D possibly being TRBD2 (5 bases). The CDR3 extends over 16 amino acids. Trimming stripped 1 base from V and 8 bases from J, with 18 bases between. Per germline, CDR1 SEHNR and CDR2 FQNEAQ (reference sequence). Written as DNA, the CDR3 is TGTGCCAGCAGCTTAGGGTCGCGGGCCTATATCGATGAGCAGTTCTTC. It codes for CASSLGSRAYIDEQFF.

Here the CDR3 DNA reads TGTGCCAGCAGCTCTGACAGGGACCCAGGAGCAGCTCAGTACTTC. It encodes CASSSDRDPGAAQYF. The V gene is TRBV7-9, the J gene TRBJ2-5; 7 nucleotides line up with TRBD1. V lost 4 bases, J lost 11 bases, and 16 bases stayed unmatched. This CDR3 region has 15 residues. Germline values: CDR1 SEHNR, CDR2 FQNEAQ (reference sequence).

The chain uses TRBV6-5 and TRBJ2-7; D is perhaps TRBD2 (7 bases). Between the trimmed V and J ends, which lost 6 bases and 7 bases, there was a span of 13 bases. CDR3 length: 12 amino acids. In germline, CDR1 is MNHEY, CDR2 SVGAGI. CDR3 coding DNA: TGTGCCAGCAGAGGGGGGGCGGGGGAGCAGTACTTC. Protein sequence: CASRGGAGEQYF.

Here the CDR3 reads CASSLRDRVEELAYGYTF. For the CDR3, the DNA is TGTGCCAGCAGCCTCCGGGACAGGGTAGAAGAGTTGGCCTATGGCTACACCTTC. The chain carries TRBV11-3 and TRBJ1-2; 9 bases match TRBD1. The germline V gene encodes CDR1 SGHNT and CDR2 YENEEA. There are 18 residues in the CDR3. V shed 5 bases, J shed 4 bases, and the junction held 17 bases outside the gene matches.

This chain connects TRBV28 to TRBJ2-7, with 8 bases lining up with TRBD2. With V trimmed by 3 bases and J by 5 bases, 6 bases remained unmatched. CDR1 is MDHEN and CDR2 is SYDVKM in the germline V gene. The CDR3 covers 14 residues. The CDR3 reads CASSLAREGDEQYF. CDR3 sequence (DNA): TGTGCCAGCAGTTTGGCTCGGGAGGGGGACGAGCAGTACTTC. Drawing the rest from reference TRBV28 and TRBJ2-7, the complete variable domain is DVKVTQSSRYLVKRTGEKVFLECVQDMDHENMFWYRQDPGLGLRLIYFSYDVKMKEKGDIPEGYSVSREKKERFSLILESASTNQTSMYLCASSLAREGDEQYFGPGTRLTVT.

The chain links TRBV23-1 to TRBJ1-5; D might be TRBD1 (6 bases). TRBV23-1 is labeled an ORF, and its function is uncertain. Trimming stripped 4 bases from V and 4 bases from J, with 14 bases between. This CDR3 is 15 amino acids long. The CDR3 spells CASSRTQGLNQPQHF. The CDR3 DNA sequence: TGCGCCAGCAGTCGGACACAGGGTCTTAATCAGCCCCAGCATTTT.

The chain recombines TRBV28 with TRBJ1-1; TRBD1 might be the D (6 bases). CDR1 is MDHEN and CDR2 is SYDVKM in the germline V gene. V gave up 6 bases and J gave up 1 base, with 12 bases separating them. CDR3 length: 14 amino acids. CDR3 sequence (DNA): TGTGCCAGCAGGCTCAGGGGCCAGAACACTGAAGCTTTCTTT. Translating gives CASRLRGQNTEAFF.

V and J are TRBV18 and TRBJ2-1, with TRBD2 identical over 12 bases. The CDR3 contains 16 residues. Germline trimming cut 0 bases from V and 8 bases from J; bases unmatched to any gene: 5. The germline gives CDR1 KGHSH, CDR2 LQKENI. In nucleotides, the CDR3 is TGTGCCAGCTCACCACCTCGGCTAGCGGGAGGGGATGAGCAGTTCTTC. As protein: CASSPPRLAGGDEQFF.

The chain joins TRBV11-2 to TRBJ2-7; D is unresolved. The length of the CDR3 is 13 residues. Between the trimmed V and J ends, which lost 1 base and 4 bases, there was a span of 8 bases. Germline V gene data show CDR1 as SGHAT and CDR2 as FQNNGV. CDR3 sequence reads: CASSLVPGYEQYF. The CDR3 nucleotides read TGTGCCAGCAGCTTAGTCCCGGGTTACGAGCAGTACTTC. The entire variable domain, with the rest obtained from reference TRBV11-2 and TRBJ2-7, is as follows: EAGVAQSPRYKIIEKRQSVAFWCNPISGHATLYWYQQILGQGPKLLIQFQNNGVVDDSQLPKDRFSAERLKGVDSTLKIQPAKLEDSAVYLCASSLVPGYEQYFGPGTRLTVT.

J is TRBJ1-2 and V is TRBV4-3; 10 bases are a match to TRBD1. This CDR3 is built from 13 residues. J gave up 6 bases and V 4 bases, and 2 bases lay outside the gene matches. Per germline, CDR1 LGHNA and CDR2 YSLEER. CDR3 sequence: CASSRGTGDGYTF. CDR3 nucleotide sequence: TGCGCCAGCAGCCGAGGGACAGGGGATGGCTACACCTTC.

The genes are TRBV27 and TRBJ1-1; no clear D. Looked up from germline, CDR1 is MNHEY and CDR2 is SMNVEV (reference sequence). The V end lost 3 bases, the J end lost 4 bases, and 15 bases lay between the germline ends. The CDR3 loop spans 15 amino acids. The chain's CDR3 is CASSFSQAVSTEAFF. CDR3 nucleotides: TGTGCCAGCAGTTTCAGTCAGGCTGTATCCACTGAAGCTTTCTTT.

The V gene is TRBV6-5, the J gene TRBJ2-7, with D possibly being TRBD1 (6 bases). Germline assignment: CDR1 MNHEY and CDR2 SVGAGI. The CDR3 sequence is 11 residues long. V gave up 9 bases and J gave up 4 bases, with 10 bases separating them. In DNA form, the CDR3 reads TGTGCCAGAAGCACAGGGTACGAGCAGTACTTC. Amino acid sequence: CARSTGYEQYF.

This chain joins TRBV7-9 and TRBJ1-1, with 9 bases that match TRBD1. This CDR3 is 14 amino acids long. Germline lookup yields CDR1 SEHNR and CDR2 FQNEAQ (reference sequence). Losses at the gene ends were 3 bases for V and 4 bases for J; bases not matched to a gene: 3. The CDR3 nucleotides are TGTGCCAGCAGCTTTGGGACAGGGCCCACTGAAGCTTTCTTT. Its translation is CASSFGTGPTEAFF.

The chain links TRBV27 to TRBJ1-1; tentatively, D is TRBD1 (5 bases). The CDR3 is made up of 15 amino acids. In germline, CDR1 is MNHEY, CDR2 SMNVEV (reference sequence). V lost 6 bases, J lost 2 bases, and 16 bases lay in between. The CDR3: CASRATGGLNTEAFF. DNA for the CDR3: TGTGCCAGCAGAGCTACAGGCGGATTAAACACTGAAGCTTTCTTT.

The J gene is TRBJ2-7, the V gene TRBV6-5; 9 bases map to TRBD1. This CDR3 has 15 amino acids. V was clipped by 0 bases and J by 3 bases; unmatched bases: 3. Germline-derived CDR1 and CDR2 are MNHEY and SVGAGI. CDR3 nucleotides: TGTGCCAGCAGTTACTCAAAGACAGGGGGCTACGAGCAGTACTTC. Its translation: CASSYSKTGGYEQYF.

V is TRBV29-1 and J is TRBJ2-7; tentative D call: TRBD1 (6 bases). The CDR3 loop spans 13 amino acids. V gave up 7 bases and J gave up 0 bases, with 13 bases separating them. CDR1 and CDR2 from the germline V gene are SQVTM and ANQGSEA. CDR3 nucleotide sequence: TGCAGCGCCGCCCCGGACAGCTCCTACGAGCAGTACTTC. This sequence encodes CSAAPDSSYEQYF.

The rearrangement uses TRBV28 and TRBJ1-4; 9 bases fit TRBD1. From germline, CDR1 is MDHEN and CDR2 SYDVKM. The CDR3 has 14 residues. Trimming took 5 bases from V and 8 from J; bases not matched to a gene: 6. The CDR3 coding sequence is TGTGCCAGCAGTGTAACGACAGGGGGGGAAAAACTGTTTTTT. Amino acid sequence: CASSVTTGGEKLFF.

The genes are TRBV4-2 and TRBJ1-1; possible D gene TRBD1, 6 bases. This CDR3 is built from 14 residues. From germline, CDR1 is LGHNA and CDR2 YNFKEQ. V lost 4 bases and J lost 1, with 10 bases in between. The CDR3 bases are TGTGCCAGCAGCCCAAACAGGGAGAACACTGAAGCTTTCTTT. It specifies CASSPNRENTEAFF.

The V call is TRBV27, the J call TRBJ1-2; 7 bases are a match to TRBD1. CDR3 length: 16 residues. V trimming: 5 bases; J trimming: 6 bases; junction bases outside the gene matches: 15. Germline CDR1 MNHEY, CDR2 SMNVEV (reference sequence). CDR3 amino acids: CASSRSKNRGRNGYTF. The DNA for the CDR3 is TGTGCCAGCAGTCGATCGAAGAACAGGGGTAGGAATGGCTACACCTTC.

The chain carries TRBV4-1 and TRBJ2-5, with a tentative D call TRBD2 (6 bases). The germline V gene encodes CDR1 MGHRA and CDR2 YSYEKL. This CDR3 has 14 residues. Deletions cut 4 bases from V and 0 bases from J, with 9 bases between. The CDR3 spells CASSRPGDQETQYF. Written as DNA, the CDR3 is TGCGCCAGCAGCCGTCCGGGAGACCAAGAGACCCAGTACTTC.

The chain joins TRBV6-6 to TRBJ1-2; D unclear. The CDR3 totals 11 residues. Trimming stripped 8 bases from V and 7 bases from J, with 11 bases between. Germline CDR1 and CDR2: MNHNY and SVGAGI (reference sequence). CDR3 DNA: TGTGCCAGCGGCGATGAGCGTGGCTACACCTTC. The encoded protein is CASGDERGYTF.

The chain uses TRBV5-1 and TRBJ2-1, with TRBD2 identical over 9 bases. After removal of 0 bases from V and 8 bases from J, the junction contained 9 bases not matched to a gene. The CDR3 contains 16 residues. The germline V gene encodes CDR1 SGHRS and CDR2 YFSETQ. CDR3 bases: TGCGCCAGCAGCTTGGCCGGGACTAGCAGGATTTATGAGCAGTTCTTC. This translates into CASSLAGTSRIYEQFF. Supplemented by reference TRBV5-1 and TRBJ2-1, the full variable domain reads KAGVTQTPRYLIKTRGQQVTLSCSPISGHRSVSWYQQTPGQGLQFLFEYFSETQRNKGNFPGRFSGRQFSNSRSEMNVSTLELGDSALYLCASSLAGTSRIYEQFFGPGTRLTVL.

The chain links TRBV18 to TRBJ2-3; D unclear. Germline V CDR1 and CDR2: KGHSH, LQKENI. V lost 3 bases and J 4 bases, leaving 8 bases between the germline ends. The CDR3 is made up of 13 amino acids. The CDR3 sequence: CASSPSVPDTQYF. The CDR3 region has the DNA TGTGCCAGCTCACCCTCTGTCCCAGATACGCAGTATTTT. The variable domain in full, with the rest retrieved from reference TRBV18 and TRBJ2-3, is NAGVMQNPRHLVRRRGQEARLRCSPMKGHSHVYWYRQLPEEGLKFMVYLQKENIIDESGMPKERFSAEFPKEGPSILRIQQVVRGDSAAYFCASSPSVPDTQYFGPGTRLTVL.

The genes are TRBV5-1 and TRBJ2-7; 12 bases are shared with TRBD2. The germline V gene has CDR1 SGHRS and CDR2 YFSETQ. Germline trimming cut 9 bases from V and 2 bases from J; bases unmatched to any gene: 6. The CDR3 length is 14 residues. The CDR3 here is CATATSGSAYEQYF. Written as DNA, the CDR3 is TGCGCCACCGCGACTAGCGGGAGCGCCTACGAGCAGTACTTC.